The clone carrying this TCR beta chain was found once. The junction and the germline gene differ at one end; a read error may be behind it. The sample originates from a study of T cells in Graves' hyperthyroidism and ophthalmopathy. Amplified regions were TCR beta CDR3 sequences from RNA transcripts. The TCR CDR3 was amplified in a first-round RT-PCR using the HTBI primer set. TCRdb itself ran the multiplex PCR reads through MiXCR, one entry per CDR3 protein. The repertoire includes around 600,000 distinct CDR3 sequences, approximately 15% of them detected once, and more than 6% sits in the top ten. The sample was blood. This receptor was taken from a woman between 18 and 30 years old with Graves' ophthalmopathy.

This CDR3 reads CVSSRSVAASAYEQYF. For the CDR3, the DNA is TGTGTCAGCAGTCGGAGCGTAGCGGCGTCGGCCTACGAGCAGTACTTC. The chain carries TRBV12-3 or TRBV12-4 and TRBJ2-7, with D perhaps matching TRBD2 (6 bases). The CDR3 is 16 amino acids.